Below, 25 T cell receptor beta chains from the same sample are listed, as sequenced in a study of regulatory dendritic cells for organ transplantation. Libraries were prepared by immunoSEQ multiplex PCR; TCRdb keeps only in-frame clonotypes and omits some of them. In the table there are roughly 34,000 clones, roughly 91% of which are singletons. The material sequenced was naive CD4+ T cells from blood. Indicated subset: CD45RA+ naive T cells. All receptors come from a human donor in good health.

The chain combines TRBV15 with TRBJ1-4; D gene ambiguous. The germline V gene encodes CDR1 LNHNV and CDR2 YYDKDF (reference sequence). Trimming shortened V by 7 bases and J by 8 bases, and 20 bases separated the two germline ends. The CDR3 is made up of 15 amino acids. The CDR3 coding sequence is TGTGCCACCACCCCCAAGGGCGGATTGGAGGAAAAACTGTTTTTT. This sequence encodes CATTPKGGLEEKLFF.

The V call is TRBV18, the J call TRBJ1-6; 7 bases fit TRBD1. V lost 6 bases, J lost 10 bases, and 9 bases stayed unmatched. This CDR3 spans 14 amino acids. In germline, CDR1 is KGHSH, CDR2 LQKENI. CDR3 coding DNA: TGTGCCAGCTCCCGAGAGGCAGGGGGATCACCCCTCCACTTT. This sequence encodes CASSREAGGSPLHF.

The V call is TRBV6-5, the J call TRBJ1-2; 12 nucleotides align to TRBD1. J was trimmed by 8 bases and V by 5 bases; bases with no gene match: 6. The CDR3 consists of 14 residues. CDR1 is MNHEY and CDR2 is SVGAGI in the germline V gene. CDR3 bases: TGTGCCAGCAGTAGAGGGACAGGGGGCTTCGGCTACACCTTC. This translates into CASSRGTGGFGYTF.

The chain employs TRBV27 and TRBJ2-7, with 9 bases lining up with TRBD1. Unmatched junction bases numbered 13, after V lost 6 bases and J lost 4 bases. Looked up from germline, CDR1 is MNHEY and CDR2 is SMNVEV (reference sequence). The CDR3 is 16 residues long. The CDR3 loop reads CASSPISTGGGYEQYF. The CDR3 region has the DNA TGTGCCAGCAGCCCAATATCCACAGGGGGCGGTTACGAGCAGTACTTC.

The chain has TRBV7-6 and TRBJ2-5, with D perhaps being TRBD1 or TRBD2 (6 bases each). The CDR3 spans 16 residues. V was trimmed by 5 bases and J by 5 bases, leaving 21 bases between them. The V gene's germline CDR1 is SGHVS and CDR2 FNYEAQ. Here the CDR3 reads CASSRDPPTGAETQYF. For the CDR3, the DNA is TGTGCCAGCAGCCGGGACCCGCCGACGGGGGCGGAGACCCAGTACTTC.

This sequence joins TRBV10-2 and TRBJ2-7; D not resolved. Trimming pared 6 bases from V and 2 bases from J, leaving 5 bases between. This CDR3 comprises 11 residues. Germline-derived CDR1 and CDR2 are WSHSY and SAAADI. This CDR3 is CASRETYEQYF. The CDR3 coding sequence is TGCGCCAGCAGGGAAACCTACGAGCAGTACTTC.

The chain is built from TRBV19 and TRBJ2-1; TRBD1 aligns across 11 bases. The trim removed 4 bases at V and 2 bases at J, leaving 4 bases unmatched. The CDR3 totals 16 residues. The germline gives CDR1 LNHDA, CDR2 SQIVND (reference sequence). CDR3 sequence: CASSTRTGGPYNEQFF. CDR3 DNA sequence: TGTGCCAGTAGTACCCGGACAGGGGGCCCCTACAATGAGCAGTTCTTC.

The CDR3 reads CASGMGAGDYEQYF. The CDR3 coding sequence is TGCGCCAGCGGAATGGGTGCAGGGGACTACGAGCAGTACTTC. The gene calls are TRBV5-1 and TRBJ2-7; D perhaps matches TRBD1 (6 bases). Trimming removed 7 bases at V and 3 bases at J, with 17 bases between. This CDR3 is built from 14 residues. Germline V lookup: CDR1 SGHRS, CDR2 YFSETQ.

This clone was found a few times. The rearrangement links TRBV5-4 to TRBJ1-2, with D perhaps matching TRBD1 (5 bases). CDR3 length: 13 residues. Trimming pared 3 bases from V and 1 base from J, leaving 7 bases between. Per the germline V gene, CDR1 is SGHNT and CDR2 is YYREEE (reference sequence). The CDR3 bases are TGTGCCAGCAGCTCGGGGCTTAACTATGGCTACACCTTC. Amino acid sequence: CASSSGLNYGYTF.

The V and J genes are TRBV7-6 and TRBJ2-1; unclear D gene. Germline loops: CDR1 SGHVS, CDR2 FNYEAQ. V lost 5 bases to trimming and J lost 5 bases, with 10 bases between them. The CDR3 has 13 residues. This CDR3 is CASSQVRDNEQFF. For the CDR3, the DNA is TGTGCCAGCAGCCAAGTACGGGACAATGAGCAGTTCTTC.

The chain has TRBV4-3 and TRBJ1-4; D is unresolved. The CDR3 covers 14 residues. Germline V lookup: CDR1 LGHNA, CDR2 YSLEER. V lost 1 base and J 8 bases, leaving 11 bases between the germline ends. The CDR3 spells CASSQALDGEKLFF. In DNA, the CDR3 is TGCGCCAGCAGCCAAGCCCTGGACGGGGAAAAACTGTTTTTT.

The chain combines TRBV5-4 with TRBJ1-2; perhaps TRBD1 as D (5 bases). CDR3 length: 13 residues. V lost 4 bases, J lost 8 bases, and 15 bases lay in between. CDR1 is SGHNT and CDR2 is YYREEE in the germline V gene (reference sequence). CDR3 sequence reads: CASSRAQEEGYTF. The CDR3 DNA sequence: TGTGCCAGCAGCCGTGCACAGGAGGAGGGCTACACCTTC.

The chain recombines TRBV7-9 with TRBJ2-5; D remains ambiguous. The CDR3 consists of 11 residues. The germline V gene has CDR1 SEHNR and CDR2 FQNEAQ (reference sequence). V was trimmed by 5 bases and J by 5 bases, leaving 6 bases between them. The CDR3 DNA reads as TGTGCCAGCAGCACCGGTGAGACCCAGTACTTC. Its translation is CASSTGETQYF.

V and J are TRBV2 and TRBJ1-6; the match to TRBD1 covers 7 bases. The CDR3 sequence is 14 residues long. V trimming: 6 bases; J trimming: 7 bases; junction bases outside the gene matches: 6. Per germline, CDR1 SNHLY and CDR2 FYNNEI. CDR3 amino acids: CASRAGQVNSPLHF. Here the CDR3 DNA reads TGTGCCAGCAGGGCCGGACAGGTGAATTCACCCCTCCACTTT.

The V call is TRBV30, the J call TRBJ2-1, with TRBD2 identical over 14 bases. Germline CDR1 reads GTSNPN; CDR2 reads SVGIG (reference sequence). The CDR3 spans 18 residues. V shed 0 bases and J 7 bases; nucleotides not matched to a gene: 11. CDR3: CAWSVGLAGGRTRNEQFF. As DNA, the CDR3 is TGTGCCTGGAGTGTAGGACTAGCGGGGGGTCGTACAAGGAATGAGCAGTTCTTC.

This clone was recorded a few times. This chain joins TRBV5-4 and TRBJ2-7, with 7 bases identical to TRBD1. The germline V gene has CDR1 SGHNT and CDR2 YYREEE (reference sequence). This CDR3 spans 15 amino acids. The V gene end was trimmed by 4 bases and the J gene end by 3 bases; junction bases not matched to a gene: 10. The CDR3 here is CASSAGTADLYEQYF. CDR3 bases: TGTGCCAGCAGCGCAGGGACAGCGGACCTCTACGAGCAGTACTTC.

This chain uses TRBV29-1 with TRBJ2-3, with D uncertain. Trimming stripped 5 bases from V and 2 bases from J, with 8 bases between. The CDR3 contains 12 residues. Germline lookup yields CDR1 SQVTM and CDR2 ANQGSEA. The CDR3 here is CSVPGATDTQYF. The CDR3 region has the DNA TGCAGCGTTCCCGGAGCCACAGATACGCAGTATTTT.

The CDR3 sequence: CASRPGYNEQFF. The CDR3 bases are TGCGCCAGCAGGCCGGGCTACAATGAGCAGTTCTTC. This chain uses TRBV5-1 with TRBJ2-1, with D unclear. The germline V gene has CDR1 SGHRS and CDR2 YFSETQ. V dropped 5 bases and J dropped 3 bases, with 6 bases sitting between them. The CDR3 contains 12 residues. The variable domain in full, with the rest retrieved from reference TRBV5-1 and TRBJ2-1, is KAGVTQTPRYLIKTRGQQVTLSCSPISGHRSVSWYQQTPGQGLQFLFEYFSETQRNKGNFPGRFSGRQFSNSRSEMNVSTLELGDSALYLCASRPGYNEQFFGPGTRLTVL.

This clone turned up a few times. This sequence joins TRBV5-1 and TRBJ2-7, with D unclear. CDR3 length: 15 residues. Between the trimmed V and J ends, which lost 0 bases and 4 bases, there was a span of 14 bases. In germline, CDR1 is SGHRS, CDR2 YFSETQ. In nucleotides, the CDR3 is TGCGCCAGCAGCTTGGTTGCAGGCCATGGGTACGAGCAGTACTTC. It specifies CASSLVAGHGYEQYF.

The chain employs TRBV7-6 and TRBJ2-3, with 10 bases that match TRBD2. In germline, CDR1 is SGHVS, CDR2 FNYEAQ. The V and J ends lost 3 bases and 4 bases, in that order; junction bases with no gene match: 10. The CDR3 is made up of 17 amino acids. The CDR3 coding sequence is TGTGCCAGCAGCTTTATACAACTAGCGGGGCGTCCAGATACGCAGTATTTT. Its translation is CASSFIQLAGRPDTQYF.

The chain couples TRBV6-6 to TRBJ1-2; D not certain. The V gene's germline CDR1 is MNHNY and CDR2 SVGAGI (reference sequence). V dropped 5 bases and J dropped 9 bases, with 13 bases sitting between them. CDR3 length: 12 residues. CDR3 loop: CASSPSRRRYTF. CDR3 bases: TGTGCCAGCAGTCCATCACGGCGCCGCTACACCTTC.

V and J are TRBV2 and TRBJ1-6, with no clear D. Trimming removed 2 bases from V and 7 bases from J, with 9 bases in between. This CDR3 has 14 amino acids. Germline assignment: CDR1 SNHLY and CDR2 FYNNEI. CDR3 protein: CASSESKINSPLHF. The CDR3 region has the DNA TGTGCCAGCAGTGAATCAAAAATCAATTCACCCCTCCACTTT.

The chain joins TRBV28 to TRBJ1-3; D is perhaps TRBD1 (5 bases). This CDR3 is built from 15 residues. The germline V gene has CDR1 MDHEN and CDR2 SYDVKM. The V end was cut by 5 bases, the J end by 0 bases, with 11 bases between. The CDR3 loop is CASSGDSLSGNTIYF. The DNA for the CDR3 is TGTGCCAGCAGTGGAGACAGTCTCTCTGGAAACACCATATATTTT.

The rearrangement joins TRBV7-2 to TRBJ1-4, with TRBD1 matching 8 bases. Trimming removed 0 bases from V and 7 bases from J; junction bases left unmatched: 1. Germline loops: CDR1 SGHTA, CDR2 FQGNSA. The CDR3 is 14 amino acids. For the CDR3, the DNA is TGTGCCAGCAGCTTAGCCGGACAGGGTGAAAAACTGTTTTTT. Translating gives CASSLAGQGEKLFF.

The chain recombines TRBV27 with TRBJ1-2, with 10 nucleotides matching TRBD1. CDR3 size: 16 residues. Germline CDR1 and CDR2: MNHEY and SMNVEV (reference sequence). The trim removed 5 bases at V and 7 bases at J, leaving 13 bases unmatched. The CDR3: CASSPTVGQGLSGYTF. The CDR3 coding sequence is TGTGCCAGCAGTCCAACCGTGGGACAGGGGTTGAGTGGCTACACCTTC.